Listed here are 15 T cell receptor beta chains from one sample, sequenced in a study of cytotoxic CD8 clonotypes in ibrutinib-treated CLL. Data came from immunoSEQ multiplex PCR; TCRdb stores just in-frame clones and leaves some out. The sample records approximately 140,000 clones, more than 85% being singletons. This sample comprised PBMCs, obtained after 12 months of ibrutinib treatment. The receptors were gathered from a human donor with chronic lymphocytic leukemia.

DNA of the CDR3: TGTGCCAGCAGTTTAAACAGGGGCACCGGGGAGCTGTTTTTT. It is translated as CASSLNRGTGELFF. The V and J genes are TRBV27 and TRBJ2-2, with 7 bases aligning to TRBD1. This CDR3 is 14 amino acids long. V lost 2 bases to trimming and J lost 4 bases; unmatched junction nucleotides: 1. Looked up from germline, CDR1 is MNHEY and CDR2 is SMNVEV (reference sequence).

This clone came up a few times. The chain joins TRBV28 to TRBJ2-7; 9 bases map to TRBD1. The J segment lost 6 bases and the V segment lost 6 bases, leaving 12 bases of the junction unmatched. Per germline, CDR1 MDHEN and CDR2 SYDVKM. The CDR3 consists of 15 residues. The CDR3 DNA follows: TGTGCCAGCAGACCTCCGGGACAGGGTTTTGGCGAGCAGTACTTC. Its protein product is CASRPPGQGFGEQYF.

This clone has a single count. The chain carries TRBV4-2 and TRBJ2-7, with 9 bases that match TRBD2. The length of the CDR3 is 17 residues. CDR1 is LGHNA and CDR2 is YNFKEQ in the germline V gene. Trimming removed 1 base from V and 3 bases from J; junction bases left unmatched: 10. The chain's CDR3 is CASSQVGVASGNYEQYF. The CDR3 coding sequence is TGTGCCAGCAGCCAAGTGGGCGTCGCTAGCGGGAACTACGAGCAGTACTTC.

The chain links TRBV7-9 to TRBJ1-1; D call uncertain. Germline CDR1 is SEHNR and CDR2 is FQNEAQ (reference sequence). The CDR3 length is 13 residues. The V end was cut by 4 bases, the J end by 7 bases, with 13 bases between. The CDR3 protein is CASSSRPGDEAFF. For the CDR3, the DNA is TGTGCCAGCAGCTCCAGGCCCGGTGATGAAGCTTTCTTT.

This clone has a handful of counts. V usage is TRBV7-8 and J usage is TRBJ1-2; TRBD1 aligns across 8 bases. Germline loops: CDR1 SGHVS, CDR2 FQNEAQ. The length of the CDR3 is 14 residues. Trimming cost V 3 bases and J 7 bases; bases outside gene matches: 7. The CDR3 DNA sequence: TGTGCCAGCAGCTTTGACAGGGGAGAGGGTGGCTACACCTTC. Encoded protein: CASSFDRGEGGYTF.

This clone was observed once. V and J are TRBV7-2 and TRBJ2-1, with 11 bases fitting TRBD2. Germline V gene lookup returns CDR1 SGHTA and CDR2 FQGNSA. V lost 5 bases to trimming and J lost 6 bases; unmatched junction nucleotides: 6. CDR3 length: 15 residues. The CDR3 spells CASSPTSGARNEQFF. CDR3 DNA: TGTGCCAGCAGCCCGACTAGCGGGGCCCGCAATGAGCAGTTCTTC.

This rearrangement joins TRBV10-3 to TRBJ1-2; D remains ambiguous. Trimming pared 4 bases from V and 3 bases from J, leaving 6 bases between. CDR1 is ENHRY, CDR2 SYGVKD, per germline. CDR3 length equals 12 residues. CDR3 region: CAISVPDYGYTF. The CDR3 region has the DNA TGTGCCATCAGTGTTCCGGACTATGGCTACACCTTC.

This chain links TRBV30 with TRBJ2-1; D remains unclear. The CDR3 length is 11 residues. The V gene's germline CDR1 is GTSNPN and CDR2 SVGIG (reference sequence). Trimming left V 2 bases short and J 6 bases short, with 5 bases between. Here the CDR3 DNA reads TGTGCCTGGAGTCCCCTCAATGAGCAGTTCTTC. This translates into CAWSPLNEQFF.

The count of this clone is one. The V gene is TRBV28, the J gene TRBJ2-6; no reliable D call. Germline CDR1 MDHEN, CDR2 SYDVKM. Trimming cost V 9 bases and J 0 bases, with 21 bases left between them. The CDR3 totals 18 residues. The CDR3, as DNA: TGTGCCAGGAAAGAAGAACAGAGTTATAGCTCTGGGGCCAACGTCCTGACTTTC. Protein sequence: CARKEEQSYSSGANVLTF.

The CDR3 region has the DNA TGCGCCAGCAGCTTGTCGAGGGGTGGGAGCTATGGCTACACCTTC. This gives the protein CASSLSRGGSYGYTF. This sequence joins TRBV5-1 and TRBJ1-2; D perhaps matches TRBD1 (5 bases). The V and J ends lost 1 base and 4 bases respectively, with 14 bases between them. CDR1 is SGHRS, CDR2 YFSETQ, per germline. The CDR3 has 15 residues. Looking up the rest from reference TRBV5-1 and TRBJ1-2 gives the full variable domain: KAGVTQTPRYLIKTRGQQVTLSCSPISGHRSVSWYQQTPGQGLQFLFEYFSETQRNKGNFPGRFSGRQFSNSRSEMNVSTLELGDSALYLCASSLSRGGSYGYTFGSGTRLTVV.

The CDR3 region has the DNA TGCGCCAGCAGCTTCGATGTTAATGAAAAACTGTTTTTT. It encodes CASSFDVNEKLFF. This chain links TRBV5-1 with TRBJ1-4, with D uncertain. With 2 bases removed from V and 4 bases from J, the gap between germline ends came to 6 bases. The CDR3 contains 13 residues. CDR1 is SGHRS, CDR2 YFSETQ, per germline. The complete variable domain, with remaining parts taken from reference TRBV5-1 and TRBJ1-4, reads KAGVTQTPRYLIKTRGQQVTLSCSPISGHRSVSWYQQTPGQGLQFLFEYFSETQRNKGNFPGRFSGRQFSNSRSEMNVSTLELGDSALYLCASSFDVNEKLFFGSGTQLSVL.

In DNA form, the CDR3 reads TGCGCCAGCTTTTTCTTGGGGGAGGACGGAGCGGCCCAGTACTTC. Translating gives CASFFLGEDGAAQYF. The chain uses TRBV23-1 and TRBJ2-5, with D possibly TRBD2 on 6 matching bases. TRBV23-1 belongs to the ORF category, with a function that is uncertain. The CDR3 runs 15 residues. The V and J ends lost 8 bases and 9 bases respectively, with 25 bases between them.

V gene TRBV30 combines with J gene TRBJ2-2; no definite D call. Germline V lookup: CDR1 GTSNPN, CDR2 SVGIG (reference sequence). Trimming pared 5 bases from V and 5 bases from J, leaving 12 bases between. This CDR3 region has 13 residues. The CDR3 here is CAWALSNTGELFF. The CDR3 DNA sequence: TGTGCCTGGGCCTTGAGTAATACCGGGGAGCTGTTTTTT.

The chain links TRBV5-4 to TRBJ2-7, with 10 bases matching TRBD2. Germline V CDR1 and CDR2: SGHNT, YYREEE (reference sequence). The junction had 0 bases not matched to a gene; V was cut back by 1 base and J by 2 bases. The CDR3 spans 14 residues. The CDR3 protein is CASSLTSGTYEQYF. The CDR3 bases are TGTGCCAGCAGCTTGACTAGCGGGACCTACGAGCAGTACTTC.

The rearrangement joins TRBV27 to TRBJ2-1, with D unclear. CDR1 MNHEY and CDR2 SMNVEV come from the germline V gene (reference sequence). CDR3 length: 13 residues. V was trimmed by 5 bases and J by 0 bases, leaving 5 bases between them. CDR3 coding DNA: TGTGCCAGCAGTCCACTCTCCTACAATGAGCAGTTCTTC. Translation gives CASSPLSYNEQFF.